This entry features one TCR beta chain sequence. Its antigen is unknown. Within one base of it there is no much larger clone, and no base qualities were kept. This sample is drawn from a study of CD8+ T cells in alopecia areata (dated by TCRdb to 2016 to 2019). Study-wide context: To study T cell clonal expansion in alopecia areata, the researchers applied high-throughput TCRbeta sequencing to both the C3H/HeJ mouse model and human patients. On the human side, TCRbeta sequencing was run on scalp tissue and on sorted CD4+ and CD8+ peripheral blood T cells from healthy controls and from alopecia areata patients with either patchy or totalis/universalis disease. Clonality in the scalp was compared among normal scalp (n=4), patchy alopecia areata scalp (n=8), and alopecia totalis/universalis scalp (n=8). RNA was extracted with the PAXgene miRNA kit for fixed scalp, the miRNeasy kit for PBMCs, and the RNeasy kit for mouse skin. TCRbeta CDR3 regions were amplified by immunoSEQ multiplex PCR using 35 Vbeta forward and 13 Jbeta reverse primers.

After PBMCs were isolated by density centrifugation and stained for CD3, CD4 and CD8, a FACSAria was used to sort CD4+ and CD8+ T cells. Scalp biopsies and blood samples were provided by unaffected controls. Libraries were built with the immunoSEQ multiplex PCR assay. RNA was extracted from all samples and reverse transcribed into cDNA, which served as template for TCR sequencing. First-strand cDNA was synthesized with SuperScript III using a 2:1 mix of oligo-dT and random hexamers. Amplification bias was assessed with a synthetic immune receptor repertoire, and residual bias was removed computationally. On the study's bioinformatics: Raw reads were preprocessed for error removal, and CDR3 was defined according to IMGT conventions as running from the conserved cysteine to phenylalanine. Clonality was computed as 1 minus the Shannon entropy, with the entropy normalized by log2 of the number of productive unique TCRs. Whether each scalp clone was CD4 or CD8 was inferred by checking scalp TCRbeta sequences against the CD4 and CD8 repertoires from sorted blood. The clones in this table, taken by TCRdb from immuneACCESS, are in-frame only. Not every clone is retained; where verified, under half of the shortfall comes from an unresolved V gene, and the cause of the rest is unknown. V, J and clone size derive from that table, while D and trimming were established from the DNA sequence. The sample includes about 110,000 clones, with roughly 64% observed a single time. The ten largest account for roughly 20% of the sample.

Broader findings and caveats from the paper: Shared TCR sequences between patients were less evident than in mice, which may be partly attributable to HLA diversity in the patient population. Lesional scalp, especially in alopecia totalis/universalis, showed higher clonality and more expanded CD8+ clones than normal scalp, suggesting antigenic drive. Scalp TCR repertoire analysis is complicated because resident alphabeta T cells in normal human skin are also sequenced, whereas mouse skin is dominated by gammadelta T cells.

The sequenced material came from CD8+ T cells sorted from blood. This TCR came from a human donor in good health.

The DNA sequence is as follows: TGTGCCAGCAGCGCGGGACAGAGGCCTTCACCCCTCCACTTT. This codes for CASSAGQRPSPLHF. This chain joins TRBV9 to TRBJ1-6; 7 central nucleotides agree with TRBD1. Germline trimming: 3 bases from V, 9 bases from J; junction bases outside gene matches: 6. The germline V gene provides CDR1 SGDLS and CDR2 YYNGEE. From the cysteine through the phenylalanine, the CDR3 covers 14 amino acids. This entry keeps only the CDR3 DNA: 42 bases, framed from base 1.